These T cell receptor beta chains were read from a single sample in a study of T cells in Graves' hyperthyroidism and ophthalmopathy. One entry per CDR3 protein results from TCRdb running MiXCR on the multiplex PCR reads. The table has approximately 530,000 distinct CDR3 sequences, just under 20% seen once. Sequenced input: blood. Receptors were obtained from a man in his forties with Graves' ophthalmopathy. Each CDR3 is given with its conserved first and last residue. The order of the fields is V gene, D gene, clone size, J gene, CDR3 protein, CDR3 DNA. The D gene is left open where the match is weak. Rows give clone size only sometimes, using once, few, many, or a class for an expanded clone.

TRBV7-2	NA	many	TRBJ2-5	CASSWNFLSKETQYF	TGTGCCAGCAGCTGGAACTTCCTTTCCAAGGAGACCCAGTACTTC
TRBV3-1	NA	many	TRBJ2-5	CASSQDDGTQYF	TGTGCCAGCAGCCAAGACGACGGTACCCAGTACTTC
TRBV29-1	NA	few	TRBJ2-7	CSVAGLYEQYF	TGCAGCGTTGCGGGGCTCTACGAGCAGTACTTC
TRBV3-1	NA	many	TRBJ2-5	CASSQAETQYF	TGTGCCAGCAGCCAAGCGGAGACCCAGTACTTC
TRBV5-1	NA	NA	TRBJ2-5	CASTPGTFSGTQYF	TGCGCCAGCACACCCGGGACTTTCTCGGGGACCCAGTACTTC
TRBV6-1	TRBD1	many	TRBJ1-2	CASSETGNGYTF	TGTGCCAGCAGTGAGACAGGGAATGGCTACACCTTC
TRBV28	NA	many	TRBJ2-2	CASSGGTPGELFF	TGTGCCAGCAGTGGAGGGACACCCGGGGAGCTGTTTTTT
TRBV7-2	TRBD2	few	TRBJ2-1	CASSEVAGAYNEQFF	TGTGCCAGCAGCGAGGTAGCGGGGGCCTACAATGAGCAGTTCTTC
TRBV5-1	TRBD2	many	TRBJ2-3	CASSLAPGREPRDTQYF	TGCGCCAGCAGCTTGGCCCCCGGGCGGGAGCCCCGAGATACGCAGTATTTT
TRBV24-1	NA	many	TRBJ2-3	CATSDMTGGRDTQYF	TGTGCCACCAGTGACATGACCGGAGGGAGAGATACGCAGTATTTT
TRBV3-1	NA	many	TRBJ2-3	CASSQSIGSPTDTQYF	TGTGCCAGCAGCCAATCGATCGGGAGCCCGACAGATACGCAGTATTTT
TRBV19	TRBD2	NA	TRBJ2-1	CASSIGLAGGRNEQFF	TGTGCCAGTAGTATAGGGCTAGCGGGAGGAAGGAATGAGCAGTTCTTC
TRBV2	NA	few	TRBJ2-1	CASSEGRGPGDEQFF	TGTGCCAGCAGTGAAGGTCGGGGACCGGGGGATGAGCAGTTCTTC
TRBV29-1	NA	NA	TRBJ1-2	CSVGGLGGYTF	TGCAGCGTTGGGGGGTTGGGTGGCTACACCTTC
TRBV29-1	TRBD2	NA	TRBJ2-7	CSVYGGRTHEQYF	TGCAGCGTTTACGGCGGGAGGACACACGAGCAGTACTTC
TRBV7-9	TRBD1	many	TRBJ2-7	CASSQGTGEHEQYF	TGTGCCAGCAGCCAAGGGACAGGGGAGCACGAGCAGTACTTC
TRBV5-1	TRBD2	few	TRBJ2-1	CASSLLAGYYNEQFF	TGCGCCAGCAGCTTACTAGCGGGATACTACAATGAGCAGTTCTTC
TRBV28	NA	many	TRBJ1-5	CASSINQPQHF	TGTGCCAGCAGTATCAATCAGCCCCAGCATTTT
TRBV6-1	TRBD1	NA	TRBJ1-2	CASRIGTGGAYGYTF	TGTGCCAGCAGAATTGGGACAGGGGGCGCTTATGGCTACACCTTC
TRBV6-1	TRBD2	many	TRBJ2-7	CASHGGGIGTYEQYF	TGTGCCAGCCACGGGGGGGGGATTGGTACCTACGAGCAGTACTTC
TRBV5-1	NA	NA	TRBJ1-3	CASSSTGSLSGNTIYF	TGCGCCAGCAGCTCCACAGGGAGCCTCTCTGGAAACACCATATATTTT
TRBV5-6	NA	few	TRBJ2-7	CASSWIASYEQYF	TGTGCCAGCAGCTGGATAGCCTCCTACGAGCAGTACTTC
TRBV6-1	TRBD1	many	TRBJ1-5	CASQYGTASNQPQHF	TGTGCCAGCCAATATGGGACAGCAAGCAATCAGCCCCAGCATTTT
TRBV29-1	TRBD2	few	TRBJ2-6	CSVGSGRVGANVLTF	TGCAGCGTTGGATCCGGGAGGGTAGGGGCCAACGTCCTGACTTTC
TRBV12-3/TRBV12-4	NA	many	TRBJ2-5	CASSFRGMEETQYF	TGTGCCAGCAGTTTCAGGGGCATGGAGGAGACCCAGTACTTC
TRBV27	TRBD1	many	TRBJ2-3	CASSYRGLPSTVRDTQYF	TGTGCCAGCAGTTACAGGGGGCTTCCCTCGACGGTGAGAGATACGCAGTATTTT